One sample yielded the 30 T cell receptor beta chains listed below, sequenced in a study of cytomegalovirus exposure and HLA in healthy donors. The PCR was carried out with 60 Vbeta primers and 13 Jbeta primers. Clones were sequenced by immunoSEQ multiplex PCR, and TCRdb holds only the in-frame ones, with some missing. The sample consists of around 220,000 clones, around 79% of them appearing once. The sequenced sample consisted of PBMCs. The source of these receptors is a man aged 18 to 30 in good health and CMV-seronegative.

The chain combines TRBV9 with TRBJ2-3; no clear D gene. The V gene lost 0 bases and the J gene lost 3 bases, with 5 bases spanning the gap. Germline-derived CDR1 and CDR2 are SGDLS and YYNGEE. The CDR3 totals 13 residues. The chain's CDR3 is CASSVVGTDTQYF. The CDR3 coding sequence is TGTGCCAGCAGCGTAGTCGGGACAGATACGCAGTATTTT.

This clone was counted between two and nine times. V and J are TRBV6-1 and TRBJ1-1, with 8 bases identical to TRBD1. This CDR3 spans 13 amino acids. In germline, CDR1 is MNHNS, CDR2 SASEGT. J lost 4 bases, V lost 6 bases, and 4 bases had no gene match. CDR3 sequence reads: CASRDRAFTEAFF. CDR3 coding DNA: TGTGCCAGCAGGGACAGGGCCTTCACTGAAGCTTTCTTT.

This clone was counted only a few times. This rearrangement joins TRBV7-6 to TRBJ1-1; no clear D. The germline CDR1 and CDR2 sequences are SGHVS and FNYEAQ. Trimming took 1 base from V and 3 from J, leaving 6 bases between them. There are 13 residues in the CDR3. CDR3 DNA sequence: TGTGCCAGCAGCTTAGGAGCTCACACTGAAGCTTTCTTT. Encoded protein: CASSLGAHTEAFF.

The rearrangement uses TRBV30 and TRBJ1-2, with a tentative D call TRBD1 (5 bases). There are 11 residues in the CDR3. Trimming stripped 2 bases from V and 7 bases from J, with 8 bases between. The germline V gene has CDR1 GTSNPN and CDR2 SVGIG (reference sequence). CDR3: CAWSRTRGYTF. The CDR3, as DNA: TGTGCCTGGAGTAGGACACGTGGCTACACCTTC.

The J gene is TRBJ2-7, the V gene TRBV6-5, with D hard to call. Germline values: CDR1 MNHEY, CDR2 SVGAGI. Deletions cut 6 bases from V and 1 base from J, with 13 bases between. The CDR3 runs to 14 residues. DNA of the CDR3: TGTGCCAGCAGCTCCCGAGTCGGTTCCTACGAGCAGTACTTC. Protein product: CASSSRVGSYEQYF.

The chain joins TRBV30 to TRBJ1-1; 9 nucleotides match TRBD1. Germline loops: CDR1 GTSNPN, CDR2 SVGIG (reference sequence). This CDR3 has 12 residues. J gave up 8 bases and V 3 bases, and 4 bases lay outside the gene matches. The CDR3 DNA reads as TGTGCCTGGAGAGCTGGACAGGGGGAAGCTTTCTTT. Protein: CAWRAGQGEAFF.

Comment on this clone: The junction shows a germline mismatch at one end, possibly a read error. This same CDR3 is encoded by further DNA sequences in the sample. The chain's CDR3 is CASSLRDRSIEAFF. CDR3 coding DNA: TGCGCCAGCAGCTTAAGGGACAGATCAATTGAAGCTTTCTTT. This sequence joins TRBV5-4 and TRBJ1-1; 7 positions match TRBD1. Looked up from germline, CDR1 is SGHNT and CDR2 is YYREEE (reference sequence). There are 14 residues in the CDR3. Combining the CDR3 with reference TRBV5-4 and TRBJ1-1 gives the whole variable domain ETGVTQSPTHLIKTRGQQVTLRCSSQSGHNTVSWYQQALGQGPQFIFQYYREEENGRGNFPPRFSGLQFPNYSSELNVNALELDDSALYLCASSLRDRSIEAFFGQGTRLTVV.

V and J are TRBV29-1 and TRBJ2-3; 9 nucleotides align to TRBD2. CDR3 length equals 14 residues. J lost 6 bases, V lost 5 bases, and 9 bases had no gene match. The germline V gene encodes CDR1 SQVTM and CDR2 ANQGSEA. The CDR3 reads CSVRRAGGLDTQYF. The DNA of the CDR3 is TGCAGCGTTCGCCGGGCGGGGGGGTTGGATACGCAGTATTTT.

This chain connects TRBV10-3 to TRBJ2-7, with 14 positions matching TRBD2. CDR1 and CDR2 (germline): ENHRY, SYGVKD. Unmatched junction bases numbered 10, after V lost 6 bases and J lost 6 bases. The CDR3 is 16 amino acids. CDR3 bases: TGTGCCATCAGCCCCGGGACTAGCGGGAGCAATGGCGAGCAGTACTTC. This sequence encodes CAISPGTSGSNGEQYF.

The chain uses TRBV13 and TRBJ2-3; D gene ambiguous. The V end lost 5 bases, the J end lost 2 bases, and 20 bases lay between the germline ends. The CDR3 contains 17 residues. From germline, CDR1 is PRHDT and CDR2 FYEKMQ (reference sequence). CDR3 nucleotides: TGTGCCAGCAGCAAGAAGACTTCCACAATCCCCACAGATACGCAGTATTTT. This codes for CASSKKTSTIPTDTQYF.

This chain joins TRBV2 and TRBJ2-2; 14 bases map to TRBD2. CDR1 is SNHLY, CDR2 FYNNEI, per germline. The J segment lost 6 bases and the V segment lost 5 bases, leaving 8 bases of the junction unmatched. This CDR3 spans 17 amino acids. The CDR3 nucleotides read TGTGCCAGCAGTACCCGACTAGCGGGGGGGCAAGCCGGGGAGCTGTTTTTT. Protein product: CASSTRLAGGQAGELFF.

As concerns this clone: This same CDR3 is encoded by further DNA sequences in the sample. V is TRBV29-1 and J is TRBJ1-5; tentative D call: TRBD1 (5 bases). The CDR3 extends over 12 amino acids. Trimming removed 4 bases at V and 2 bases at J, with 6 bases between. Germline V gene data show CDR1 as SQVTM and CDR2 as ANQGSEA. CDR3 in DNA: TGCAGCGTTGGGGGCCGCAATCAGCCCCAGCATTTT. This sequence encodes CSVGGRNQPQHF.

This clone was recorded only once. The rearrangement links TRBV1 to TRBJ2-5; the table calls TRBD2, which could not be checked here. The DNA end is a closer match to TRBJ2-7, so the J assignment may be wrong. TRBV1 is tagged as a pseudogene. The CDR3 runs to 15 residues. The CDR3: CTSSQTKKDYYEQYF. The CDR3 DNA follows: TGCACCAGCAGCCAGACCAAAAAAGACTACTACGAGCAGTACTTC.

This clone has a single count. V and J are TRBV28 and TRBJ2-7, with TRBD1 identical over 8 bases. In germline, CDR1 is MDHEN, CDR2 SYDVKM. J was trimmed by 4 bases and V by 5 bases; bases with no gene match: 7. CDR3 size: 14 residues. CDR3 sequence: CASSPTGAEYEQYF. The CDR3 region has the DNA TGTGCCAGCAGTCCGACAGGGGCGGAATACGAGCAGTACTTC.

The CDR3 DNA follows: TGTGCCAGCAGTTACTACGGAGAAGAGACCCAGTACTTC. This encodes CASSYYGEETQYF. The V and J genes are TRBV6-5 and TRBJ2-5; no firm D call. Trimming left V 1 base short and J 3 bases short, with 6 bases between. The germline CDR1 and CDR2 sequences are MNHEY and SVGAGI. CDR3 length: 13 residues.

The chain carries TRBV11-3 and TRBJ1-1; D might be TRBD1 (5 bases). This CDR3 region has 14 residues. Per germline, CDR1 SGHNT and CDR2 YENEEA. V was pared by 5 bases and J by 3 bases, with 13 bases between. The CDR3 loop is CASSPDSDHTEAFF. CDR3 in DNA: TGTGCCAGCAGCCCTGACAGCGACCACACTGAAGCTTTCTTT.

The chain joins TRBV6-1 to TRBJ2-7; 11 bases line up with TRBD2. The CDR3 contains 14 residues. After removal of 4 bases from V and 2 bases from J, the junction contained 1 base not matched to a gene. Germline loops: CDR1 MNHNS, CDR2 SASEGT. The CDR3 reads CASSASGGTYEQYF. Here the CDR3 DNA reads TGTGCCAGCAGTGCTAGCGGGGGGACCTACGAGCAGTACTTC.

The chain uses TRBV10-3 and TRBJ2-1; 10 bases agree with TRBD1. Germline V gives CDR1 ENHRY, CDR2 SYGVKD. V lost 4 bases to trimming and J lost 9 bases; unmatched junction nucleotides: 6. The CDR3 is 14 amino acids. The CDR3 here is CAISGDRGVGEQFF. In DNA, the CDR3 is TGTGCCATCAGTGGGGACAGGGGTGTTGGTGAGCAGTTCTTC.

This clone was seen once. The chain couples TRBV6-9 to TRBJ2-7, with 7 bases identical to TRBD1. This CDR3 has 14 residues. Per the germline V gene, CDR1 is MNHGY and CDR2 is SVAAGI. J was trimmed by 12 bases and V by 2 bases; bases with no gene match: 13. The CDR3 protein is CASSYDRESAYGYF. As DNA, the CDR3 is TGTGCCAGCAGTTATGACAGGGAATCGGCTTATGGGTACTTC.

V gene TRBV6-1 combines with J gene TRBJ2-7; 10 nucleotides line up with TRBD1. V gave up 1 base and J gave up 5 bases; unmatched junction bases: 2. Per the germline V gene, CDR1 is MNHNS and CDR2 is SASEGT. The CDR3 contains 14 residues. The CDR3 reads CASSEVGQGDEQYF. CDR3 nucleotides: TGTGCCAGCAGTGAAGTTGGACAGGGGGACGAGCAGTACTTC.

This chain connects TRBV7-9 to TRBJ2-4; D gene uncertain. The V end lost 2 bases, the J end lost 8 bases, and 10 bases lay between the germline ends. The CDR3 runs to 13 residues. Per the germline V gene, CDR1 is SEHNR and CDR2 is FQNEAQ (reference sequence). The CDR3 here is CASSLYTQDIQYF. For the CDR3, the DNA is TGTGCCAGCAGCTTATACACCCAAGACATTCAGTACTTC.

The CDR3 region has the DNA TGTGCCAGTAGCTCACAACAGGGAAATGAAAAACTGTTTTTT. Encoded protein: CASSSQQGNEKLFF. The chain joins TRBV19 to TRBJ1-4; tentatively, D is TRBD1 (6 bases). In germline, CDR1 is LNHDA, CDR2 SQIVND (reference sequence). The V gene lost 6 bases and the J gene lost 5 bases, with 13 bases spanning the gap. The CDR3 totals 14 residues.

This clone was recorded a few times. The V gene is TRBV7-2, the J gene TRBJ1-3; D remains ambiguous. The length of the CDR3 is 15 residues. Trimming stripped 4 bases from V and 2 bases from J, with 12 bases between. CDR1 is SGHTA, CDR2 FQGNSA, per germline. The CDR3, as DNA: TGTGCCAGCAGCTCTCACTCAAGCCCTGGAAACACCATATATTTT. It encodes CASSSHSSPGNTIYF.

The genes are TRBV9 and TRBJ2-6; TRBD1 might be the D (5 bases). Per germline, CDR1 SGDLS and CDR2 YYNGEE. The CDR3 totals 17 residues. The V end was cut by 3 bases, the J end by 4 bases, with 17 bases between. CDR3 amino acids: CASSEYHRTAGANVLTF. In nucleotides, the CDR3 is TGTGCCAGCAGCGAATATCACAGGACCGCCGGGGCCAACGTCCTGACTTTC.

The chain is built from TRBV11-3 and TRBJ2-2; D unclear. V was clipped by 1 base and J by 6 bases, with 6 bases between them. The CDR3 has 13 amino acids. In germline, CDR1 is SGHNT, CDR2 YENEEA. CDR3 region: CASSLVDPGELFF. DNA of the CDR3: TGTGCCAGCAGCTTAGTAGATCCCGGGGAGCTGTTTTTT.

The V call is TRBV30, the J call TRBJ2-3, with 7 bases identical to TRBD2. Germline V gene data show CDR1 as GTSNPN and CDR2 as SVGIG (reference sequence). With V trimmed by 1 base and J by 4 bases, 5 bases remained unmatched. There are 14 residues in the CDR3. In DNA form, the CDR3 reads TGTGCCTGGAGTGGCGGAGGGAGGGCAGATACGCAGTATTTT. This encodes CAWSGGGRADTQYF.

This clone was recorded once. This chain joins TRBV19 and TRBJ2-7; 7 nucleotides align to TRBD2. CDR1 is LNHDA, CDR2 SQIVND, per germline (reference sequence). The CDR3 is 16 amino acids. The J segment lost 2 bases and the V segment lost 3 bases, leaving 10 bases of the junction unmatched. CDR3 protein: CASSMGLGGSTYEQYF. The CDR3 nucleotides are TGTGCCAGTAGTATGGGGCTCGGGGGGTCCACCTACGAGCAGTACTTC.

This chain links TRBV2 with TRBJ2-1; 8 nucleotides align to TRBD1. Trimming cost V 4 bases and J 8 bases; bases outside gene matches: 10. The length of the CDR3 is 15 residues. Germline-derived CDR1 and CDR2 are SNHLY and FYNNEI. The CDR3 is CASSALSQGAHEQFF. In nucleotides, the CDR3 is TGTGCCAGCAGTGCCCTTTCTCAGGGGGCCCATGAGCAGTTCTTC.

The chain combines TRBV28 with TRBJ1-4; D perhaps matches TRBD1 (5 bases). V was trimmed by 2 bases and J by 5 bases, leaving 15 bases between them. Germline CDR1 MDHEN, CDR2 SYDVKM. This CDR3 comprises 16 residues. The CDR3 loop reads CASSLKYGRANEKLFF. CDR3 nucleotide sequence: TGTGCCAGCAGTTTAAAATATGGCAGGGCAAATGAAAAACTGTTTTTT.

V usage is TRBV15 and J usage is TRBJ2-7, with 13 bases aligning to TRBD2. In germline, CDR1 is LNHNV, CDR2 YYDKDF (reference sequence). The CDR3 has 15 amino acids. Germline trimming cut 5 bases from V and 2 bases from J; bases unmatched to any gene: 3. As DNA, the CDR3 is TGTGCCACCAGCGGACTAGCGGGGGCCGCCTACGAGCAGTACTTC. This sequence encodes CATSGLAGAAYEQYF.